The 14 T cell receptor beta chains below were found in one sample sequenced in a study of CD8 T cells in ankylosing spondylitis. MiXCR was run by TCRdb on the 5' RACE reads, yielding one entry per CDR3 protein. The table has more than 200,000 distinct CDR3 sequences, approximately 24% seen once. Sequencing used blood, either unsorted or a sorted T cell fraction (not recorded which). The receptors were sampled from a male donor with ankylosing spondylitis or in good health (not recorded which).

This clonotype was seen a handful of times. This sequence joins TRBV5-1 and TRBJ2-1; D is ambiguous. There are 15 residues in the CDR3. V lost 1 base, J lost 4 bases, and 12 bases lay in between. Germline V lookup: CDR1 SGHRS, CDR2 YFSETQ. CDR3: CASSLLSGPYNEQFF. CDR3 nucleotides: TGCGCCAGCAGCTTGCTATCCGGGCCGTACAATGAGCAGTTCTTC.

The CDR3 region is CASSYISTDTQYF. In DNA form, the CDR3 reads TGTGCCAGCAGTTATATTAGCACAGATACGCAGTATTTT. V gene TRBV6-5 combines with J gene TRBJ2-3; D gene ambiguous. The V gene's germline CDR1 is MNHEY and CDR2 SVGAGI. The CDR3 extends over 13 amino acids. V dropped 3 bases and J dropped 0 bases, with 4 bases sitting between them.

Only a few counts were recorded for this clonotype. Here the CDR3 DNA reads TGCAGTCCGTCCCTCCAGGGATCCACAGATACGCAGTATTTT. Translation gives CSPSLQGSTDTQYF. The chain employs TRBV20-1 and TRBJ2-3, with a possible D match to TRBD1 (5 bases). Germline V gene data show CDR1 as DFQATT and CDR2 as SNEGSKA (reference sequence). V dropped 8 bases and J dropped 2 bases, with 17 bases sitting between them. The CDR3 runs 14 residues.

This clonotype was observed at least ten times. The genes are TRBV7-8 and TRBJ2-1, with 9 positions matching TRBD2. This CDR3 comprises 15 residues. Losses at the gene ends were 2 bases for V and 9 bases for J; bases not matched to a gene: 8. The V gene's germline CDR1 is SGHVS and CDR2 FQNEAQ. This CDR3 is CASSLRSGGTGEQFF. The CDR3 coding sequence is TGTGCCAGCAGCTTACGCAGCGGGGGGACCGGTGAGCAGTTCTTC.

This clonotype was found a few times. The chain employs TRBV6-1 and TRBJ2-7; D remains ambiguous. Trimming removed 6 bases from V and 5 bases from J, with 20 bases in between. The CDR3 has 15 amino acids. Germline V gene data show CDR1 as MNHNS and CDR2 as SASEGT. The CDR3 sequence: CASRPVGMVRHEQYF. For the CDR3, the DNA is TGTGCCAGCAGACCCGTAGGGATGGTGAGACACGAGCAGTACTTC.

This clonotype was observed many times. CDR3 residues: CASSPHLNEQFF. The CDR3 coding sequence is TGTGCCAGCAGCCCCCATTTAAATGAGCAGTTCTTC. The chain is built from TRBV9 and TRBJ2-1; D gene ambiguous. Trimming took off 4 bases at V and 7 bases at J, with 9 bases between the two ends. The germline CDR1 and CDR2 sequences are SGDLS and YYNGEE. The CDR3 runs 12 residues.

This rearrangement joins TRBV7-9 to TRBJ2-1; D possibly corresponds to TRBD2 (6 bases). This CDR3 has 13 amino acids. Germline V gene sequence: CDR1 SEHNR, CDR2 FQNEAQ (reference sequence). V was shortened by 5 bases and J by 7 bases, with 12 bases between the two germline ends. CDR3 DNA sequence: TGTGCCAGCAGCGTCGGGGGTCGGAATGAGCAGTTCTTC. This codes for CASSVGGRNEQFF.

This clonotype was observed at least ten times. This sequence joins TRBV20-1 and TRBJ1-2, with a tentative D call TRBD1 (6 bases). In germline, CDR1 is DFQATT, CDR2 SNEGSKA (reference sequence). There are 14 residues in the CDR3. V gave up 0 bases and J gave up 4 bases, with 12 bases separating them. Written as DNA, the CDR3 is TGCAGTGCTAGAGATTGGTGGACAGCCTATGGCTACACCTTC. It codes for CSARDWWTAYGYTF.

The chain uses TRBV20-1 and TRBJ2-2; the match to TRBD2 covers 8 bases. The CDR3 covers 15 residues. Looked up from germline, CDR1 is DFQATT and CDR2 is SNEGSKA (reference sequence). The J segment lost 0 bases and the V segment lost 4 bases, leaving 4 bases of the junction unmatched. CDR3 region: CSANPGGANTGELFF. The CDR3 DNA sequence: TGCAGTGCTAATCCCGGGGGGGCGAACACCGGGGAGCTGTTTTTT.

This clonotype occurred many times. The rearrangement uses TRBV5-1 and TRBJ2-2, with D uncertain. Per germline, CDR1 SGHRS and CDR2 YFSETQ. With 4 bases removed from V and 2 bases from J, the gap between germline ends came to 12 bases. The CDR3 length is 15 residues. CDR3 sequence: CASSPTPVNTGELFF. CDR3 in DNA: TGCGCCAGCAGCCCGACCCCAGTTAACACCGGGGAGCTGTTTTTT.

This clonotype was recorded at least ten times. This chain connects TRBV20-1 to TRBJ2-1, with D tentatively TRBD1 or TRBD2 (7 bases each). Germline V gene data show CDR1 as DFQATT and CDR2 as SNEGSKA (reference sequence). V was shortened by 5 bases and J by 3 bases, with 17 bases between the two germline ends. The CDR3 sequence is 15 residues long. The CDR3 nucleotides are TGCAGTGCTCGACAGGGCCGGGGGGACTACAATGAGCAGTTCTTC. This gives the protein CSARQGRGDYNEQFF.

Written as DNA, the CDR3 is TGCAGCGTTGGTAGGGTGTACACAGATACGCAGTATTTT. Amino acid sequence: CSVGRVYTDTQYF. The chain links TRBV29-1 to TRBJ2-3, with D uncertain. Per germline, CDR1 SQVTM and CDR2 ANQGSEA. V lost 4 bases and J lost 2, with 10 bases in between. CDR3 length equals 13 residues.

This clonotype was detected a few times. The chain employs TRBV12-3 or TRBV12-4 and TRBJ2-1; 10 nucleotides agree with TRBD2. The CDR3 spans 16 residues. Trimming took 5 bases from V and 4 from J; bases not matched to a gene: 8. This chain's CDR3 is CASSTRTSGRYNEQFF. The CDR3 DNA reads TGTGCCAGCAGTACGAGGACTAGCGGTAGATACAATGAGCAGTTCTTC.

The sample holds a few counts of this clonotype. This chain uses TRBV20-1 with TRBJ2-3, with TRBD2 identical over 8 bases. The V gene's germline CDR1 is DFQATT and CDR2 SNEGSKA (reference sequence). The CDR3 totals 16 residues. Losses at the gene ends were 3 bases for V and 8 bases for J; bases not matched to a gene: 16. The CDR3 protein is CSASVGRGDSLGTQYF. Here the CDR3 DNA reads TGCAGTGCTAGCGTGGGGCGGGGGGACTCCCTTGGTACGCAGTATTTT.